These 31 T cell receptor beta chains were sequenced from one sample in a study of tumor and adjacent non-tumor tissue in lung cancer. This sample's RNA came from whole unsorted tissue. The library came from three nested PCR rounds adapted from ARM-PCR protocols. TCRdb reprocessed the multiplex PCR reads via MiXCR and lists one record per CDR3 protein. Found here are approximately 140,000 distinct CDR3 sequences, approximately 72% of them singletons; the top ten hold 15% to 20%. Source material: lung tumor tissue. These receptors were collected from a man between 60 and 75 years old with small cell lung cancer.

Details on this clonotype: No conserved phenylalanine or tryptophan is present at the end of the CDR3, so a read error is the likely explanation. J is TRBJ2-3 and V is TRBV6-1; D is undetermined. V was cut by 4 bases and J by 1 base, with 6 bases left in between. The CDR3 covers 13 residues. The germline V gene encodes CDR1 MNHNS and CDR2 SASEGT. CDR3 DNA sequence: TGTGCCAGCAGTGTCGTTGGCACAGATACGCAGTATCTT. Translation: CASSVVGTDTQYL.

Concerning this clonotype: The junction departs from the called germline gene at one end, perhaps through a read error. The chain joins TRBV11-1 to TRBJ2-1; D is unresolved. The CDR3 consists of 14 residues. Germline V lookup: CDR1 SGHAT, CDR2 FQDESV (reference sequence). This CDR3 is CACSFGRSHNEQFF. CDR3 DNA sequence: TGTGCCTGCAGCTTTGGCCGGAGCCACAATGAGCAGTTCTTC.

Concerning this clonotype: The junction departs from germline at one end; a sequencing error may be responsible. This chain connects TRBV11-3 to TRBJ2-3; 8 bases are shared with TRBD2. The germline CDR1 and CDR2 sequences are SGHNT and YENEEA. The CDR3 length is 14 residues. This CDR3 is CTSSQREKWDTQYF. In nucleotides, the CDR3 is TGTACCAGCAGTCAGCGGGAGAAGTGGGATACGCAATATTTT.

As concerns this clonotype: This may be a read error: a much more frequent sequence differs by one nucleotide. The CDR3, as DNA: TGCAGTGCTCCACCCCCAGCGGGAGGTACAGATACGCACTATTTT. Translation gives CSAPPPAGGTDTHYF. The J gene is TRBJ2-3, the V gene TRBV20-1; 9 bases align to TRBD2. CDR3 length equals 15 residues. Germline V lookup: CDR1 DFQATT, CDR2 SNEGSKA (reference sequence).

As regards this clonotype: A read error may be the cause here, since a much bigger clone is one base away. This chain connects TRBV6-1 to TRBJ2-3; D gene unclear. CDR3 size: 16 residues. Deletions cut 5 bases from V and 5 bases from J, with 20 bases between. Looked up from germline, CDR1 is MNHNS and CDR2 is SASEGT. CDR3 loop: CASSCSGSRRGDTQYF. For the CDR3, the DNA is TGTGCCAGCAGTTGCTCCGGGTCTCGGCGAGGAGATACGCAGTATTTT.

Only a few counts were recorded for this clonotype. The junction departs from the called germline gene at one end, perhaps through a read error. The chain links TRBV11-3 to TRBJ1-1; D perhaps matches TRBD1 (6 bases). CDR1 is SGHNT and CDR2 is YENEEA in the germline V gene. The CDR3 length is 13 residues. DNA for the CDR3: TGTTCCAGCAGTTTAGAGGGGGGGACTGAAGCTTTCTTT. Protein: CSSSLEGGTEAFF.

About this clonotype: An end of the junction does not agree with germline; a read error may underlie this. The chain uses TRBV6-5 and TRBJ2-7; possibly TRBD2 for D (6 bases). Germline lookup yields CDR1 MNHEY and CDR2 SVGAGI. This CDR3 has 15 amino acids. CDR3 sequence reads: CASSRTSGLGYEHYF. The CDR3 DNA is TGTGCTAGCAGTCGGACCTCGGGACTCGGCTACGAGCATTACTTC.

In this sample, this clonotype turned up a few times. The chain couples TRBV4-2 to TRBJ2-1, with 11 bases aligning to TRBD2. From germline, CDR1 is LGHNA and CDR2 YNFKEQ. This CDR3 is 17 amino acids long. Trimming took 0 bases from V and 9 from J; bases not matched to a gene: 10. CDR3 loop: CASSQEARLAGRSEQFF. As DNA, the CDR3 is TGTGCCAGCAGCCAAGAAGCCAGACTAGCGGGAAGGAGTGAGCAGTTCTTC.

This clonotype was found many times. The V gene is TRBV29-1, the J gene TRBJ2-4; 12 bases align to TRBD1. J was trimmed by 7 bases and V by 4 bases; bases with no gene match: 5. CDR1 and CDR2 from the germline V gene are SQVTM and ANQGSEA. The CDR3 totals 14 residues. CDR3 coding DNA: TGCAGCGTTGGGGGGACAGGGGGCGCGAACATTCAGTACTTC. It encodes CSVGGTGGANIQYF.

On this clonotype: Germline and junction disagree at one end, which may indicate a read error. The chain employs TRBV29-1 and TRBJ2-1, with D unresolved. Looked up from germline, CDR1 is SQVTM and CDR2 is ANQGSEA. The CDR3 length is 11 residues. CDR3 nucleotide sequence: TGCAGTGTTGAAAGGGTCGGGCCATGGTTCTTC. As protein: CSVERVGPWFF.

Note on this clonotype: This sequence may be a read error, since a much larger clone differs from it by one base. The chain combines TRBV6-6 with TRBJ1-1, with D possibly matching TRBD1 (5 bases). CDR1 is MNHNY, CDR2 SVGAGI, per germline (reference sequence). CDR3 length equals 12 residues. CDR3 coding DNA: TGTGCCAACAGTTACCAGGGTACTGAAGCTTTCTTT. Translated, it gives CANSYQGTEAFF.

For this clonotype: This may arise from a read error, as a much more abundant clone is one base away. This sequence joins TRBV5-6 and TRBJ1-1, with D hard to call. Germline-derived CDR1 and CDR2 are SGHDT and YYEEEE. Deletions cut 4 bases from V and 5 bases from J, with 15 bases between. CDR3 length equals 14 residues. CDR3 in DNA: TGTGCCAGCAGCCCAGTGAATATGGGGACTGAAGCTTTCTTT. It translates to CASSPVNMGTEAFF.

Of note for this clonotype: The conserved phenylalanine or tryptophan normally closing the CDR3 is absent here, so this likely arose from a read error. The chain uses TRBV6-5 and TRBJ1-1; TRBD1 matches 9 bases. V shed 6 bases and J 7 bases; nucleotides not matched to a gene: 9. The CDR3 runs to 14 residues. Germline V lookup: CDR1 MNHEY, CDR2 SVGAGI. CDR3 sequence (DNA): TGTGCCAGCAGGAGGACAGGGGCCTTGGGTGAAGCTTTCATT. This encodes CASRRTGALGEAFI.

Of note for this clonotype: It may be a read error: a sequence one base away is much more abundant. V gene TRBV6-2 or TRBV6-3 combines with J gene TRBJ2-3, with TRBD2 as a possible D gene (6 bases). The V gene's germline CDR1 is MNHEY and CDR2 SVGEGT. Trimming took 5 bases from V and 7 from J, leaving 13 bases between them. CDR3 length equals 13 residues. The CDR3 DNA is TGTGCCAGCAGTCCCGGGGGTGTCAATACGCAGTATTTT. The encoded protein is CASSPGGVNTQYF.

This sequence joins TRBV2 and TRBJ2-1; 8 nucleotides agree with TRBD2. The CDR3 extends over 14 amino acids. Germline V lookup: CDR1 SNHLY, CDR2 FYNNEI. With V trimmed by 5 bases and J by 4 bases, 4 bases remained unmatched. As DNA, the CDR3 is TGTGCCAGCAGTCGACTAGCGCTATACAATGAGCAGTTCTTC. Its protein product is CASSRLALYNEQFF.

The sample holds many counts of this clonotype. V gene TRBV5-4 combines with J gene TRBJ2-7; D unclear. This CDR3 is 12 amino acids long. V lost 5 bases and J lost 9, with 15 bases in between. Germline CDR1 is SGHNT and CDR2 is YYREEE (reference sequence). The CDR3 is CASSSTGTGQYF. The CDR3 bases are TGTGCCAGCAGTTCTACCGGAACTGGGCAGTACTTC.

Concerning this clonotype: One base away lies a much larger clone, so this may be a sequencing read error. This likely comes from a read error, as the CDR3 has no conserved phenylalanine or tryptophan at its end. The chain combines TRBV20-1 with TRBJ2-7, with TRBD1 identical over 10 bases. Germline trimming cut 8 bases from V and 4 bases from J; bases unmatched to any gene: 5. The CDR3 sequence is 12 residues long. Germline V gene data show CDR1 as DFQATT and CDR2 as SNEGSKA (reference sequence). The CDR3 loop reads CSTGTGVYEQYL. CDR3 sequence (DNA): TGCAGTACCGGGACAGGGGTGTACGAGCAGTACCTC.

This clonotype has just a few counts. With a much larger clone just one base away, this may be a read error. The V and J genes are TRBV11-2 and TRBJ2-3; weak D call: TRBD2 (7 bases). CDR1 SGHAT and CDR2 FQNNGV come from the germline V gene. The CDR3 has 16 amino acids. The CDR3 nucleotides are TGTGCCAGCAGCTTAGTAGGGGGGGCGCCGGCAGATATGCAGTATTTT. Its protein is CASSLVGGAPADMQYF.

The chain couples TRBV7-3 to TRBJ2-5; 8 nucleotides align to TRBD2. Germline CDR1 SGHTA, CDR2 FQGTGA. This CDR3 contains 15 residues. The J segment lost 2 bases and the V segment lost 5 bases, leaving 7 bases of the junction unmatched. CDR3 nucleotides: TGTGCCAGCAGCCACCGCGGGGGGATGCAAGAGACCCAGTACTTC. Translation: CASSHRGGMQETQYF.

A remark on this clonotype: The CDR3 ends on some other residue instead of the conserved phenylalanine or tryptophan, so this is likely a read error. This chain connects TRBV12-3 or TRBV12-4 to TRBJ2-5; 11 nucleotides align to TRBD2. V dropped 6 bases and J dropped 4; count of bases not matched to a gene: 25. CDR3 length equals 21 residues. The CDR3 sequence: CASSRSGLAEGRGPKTETQYS. CDR3 nucleotide sequence: TGTGCCAGCAGCCGCTCGGGACTAGCGGAAGGGAGGGGCCCGAAGACAGAGACCCAGTACTCC.

At least ten counts were recorded for this clonotype. The chain couples TRBV11-2 to TRBJ2-7, with 8 bases fitting TRBD1. The CDR3 has 12 amino acids. Germline assignment: CDR1 SGHAT and CDR2 FQNNGV. Losses at the gene ends were 4 bases for V and 7 bases for J; bases not matched to a gene: 3. CDR3 sequence (DNA): TGTGCCAGCAGCTCAGGGGGCTCGGAGCAGTACTTC. Residues: CASSSGGSEQYF.

With respect to this clonotype: One end of the junction does not line up with germline, which may come from a read error. The chain carries TRBV11-2 and TRBJ2-3; 8 nucleotides match TRBD2. The CDR3 totals 17 residues. Germline CDR1 and CDR2: SGHAT and FQNNGV. CDR3 coding DNA: TGTGCCAGCAACTTCAGCGGGGGAGTTGGTTACACAGATATGCAGTATTTT. Residues: CASNFSGGVGYTDMQYF. Combining the CDR3 with reference TRBV11-2 and TRBJ2-3 gives the whole variable domain EAGVAQSPRYKIIEKRQSVAFWCNPISGHATLYWYQQILGQGPKLLIQFQNNGVVDDSQLPKDRFSAERLKGVDSTLKIQPAKLEDSAVYLCASNFSGGVGYTDMQYFGPGTRLTVL.

This clonotype came up many times. The V call is TRBV10-3, the J call TRBJ2-7, with TRBD1 matching 10 bases. The CDR3 runs to 14 residues. The J segment lost 5 bases and the V segment lost 4 bases, leaving 5 bases of the junction unmatched. Per the germline V gene, CDR1 is ENHRY and CDR2 is SYGVKD. CDR3 coding DNA: TGTGCCATCAGTGGCGGGACAGGGGTAGACGAGCAGTACGTC. Translation: CAISGGTGVDEQYV.

Remarks on this clonotype: The germline gene is not matched at one end of the junction; a read error may be the cause. V and J are TRBV12-3 or TRBV12-4 and TRBJ1-2; D remains unclear. The CDR3 covers 13 residues. In DNA, the CDR3 is TGTGTCAGCAGTAACATTTTTAACTATGGGTACACCTTC. Protein product: CVSSNIFNYGYTF.

Comments on this clonotype: A read error is possible here, since a much larger clone lies one base away. The chain carries TRBV24-1 and TRBJ2-5, with TRBD1 matching over 10 bases. CDR3 length: 15 residues. Germline assignment: CDR1 KGHDR and CDR2 SFDVKD. DNA of the CDR3: TGTGTCACCAGTGACCCGGGACAGGGGCAAGAGACCCAGTACTTC. This gives the protein CVTSDPGQGQETQYF.

Comment on this clonotype: One end of the junction does not line up with germline, which may come from a read error. The chain carries TRBV4-1 and TRBJ2-7; 10 nucleotides align to TRBD2. Germline assignment: CDR1 MGHRA and CDR2 YSYEKL. This CDR3 is 18 amino acids long. CDR3 in DNA: TGTGCCAGCAGCCAAAGAGAGAGGACTAGCGGTATTTCCTACGAGCAGTACTTC. Translation: CASSQRERTSGISYEQYF.

The rearrangement joins TRBV5-5 to TRBJ2-5, with D possibly being TRBD2 (6 bases). Looked up from germline, CDR1 is SGHKS and CDR2 is YYEKEE (reference sequence). V gave up 3 bases and J gave up 5 bases, with 20 bases separating them. The CDR3 contains 16 residues. The CDR3 loop reads CASSWRGGTLGETQYF. In DNA form, the CDR3 reads TGTGCCAGCAGCTGGCGCGGCGGGACCTTAGGGGAGACCCAGTACTTC.

This clonotype was seen just once. The V gene is TRBV5-5, the J gene TRBJ2-1, with 9 bases matching TRBD1. Per the germline V gene, CDR1 is SGHKS and CDR2 is YYEKEE (reference sequence). V lost 5 bases and J lost 11; bases outside the gene matches: 20. This CDR3 is 17 amino acids long. This chain's CDR3 is CASSHYSGTGLTNKQFF. The CDR3 DNA sequence: TGTGCCAGCAGTCATTACTCCGGGACAGGGTTGACGAATAAGCAGTTCTTC. Supplemented by reference TRBV5-5 and TRBJ2-1, the full variable domain reads DAGVTQSPTHLIKTRGQQVTLRCSPISGHKSVSWYQQVLGQGPQFIFQYYEKEERGRGNFPDRFSARQFPNYSSELNVNALLLGDSALYLCASSHYSGTGLTNKQFFGPGTRLTVL.

The V call is TRBV6-6, the J call TRBJ2-5; 13 positions agree with TRBD2. V lost 0 bases, J lost 4 bases, and 5 bases stayed unmatched. CDR3 length: 17 residues. Per the germline V gene, CDR1 is MNHNY and CDR2 is SVGAGI (reference sequence). CDR3 in DNA: TGTGCCAGCAGTTACTCCAGACTAGCGGGAGGAGGAGAGACCCAGTACTTC. Protein sequence: CASSYSRLAGGGETQYF.

Turning to this clonotype: Sequence at one end of the junction differs from germline and may be a read error. The V call is TRBV7-3, the J call TRBJ2-1, with 7 bases lining up with TRBD2. The CDR3 runs to 14 residues. Looked up from germline, CDR1 is SGHTA and CDR2 is FQGTGA. This CDR3 reads CASNLSGTYNEQFF. In DNA, the CDR3 is TGTGCCAGCAACTTAAGCGGGACCTACAATGAGCAGTTCTTC.

The chain uses TRBV4-1 and TRBJ2-5; 8 bases match TRBD2. From germline, CDR1 is MGHRA and CDR2 YSYEKL. The V and J ends lost 10 bases and 5 bases, in that order; junction bases with no gene match: 21. This CDR3 has 17 residues. CDR3 in DNA: TGCGCCAACAGTCAAGATGAGTTGAGCGGGAGTAGGGAGACCCAGTACTTC. This sequence encodes CANSQDELSGSRETQYF.